These 25 T cell receptor beta chains share one sample of origin, sequenced in a study of T cell responses to AZD1222 COVID-19 vaccine (dated by TCRdb to the early 2020s). What the time point label conveys for this sample: baseline before first vaccination. The treatment or condition label, as the study defines it: meningococcal conjugate vaccine given as trial control. Libraries were built with the immunoSEQ multiplex PCR assay. TCRdb holds this immuneACCESS table with in-frame rearrangements only. Some clones are missing; in checked studies, unresolved V genes explain under half, and the rest has no known cause. The sample records about 140,000 clones, approximately 93% of which are singletons. Less than 0.95% of the sample rests with the top ten. This material consisted of peripheral blood, taken on day 0 of MenACWY control vaccination. The source is an adult in good health.

In nucleotides, the CDR3 is TGTGCCAGCAGCCGAGGGGGCTTCGACACTGAAGCTTTCTTT. Its protein is CASSRGGFDTEAFF. The chain carries TRBV4-2 and TRBJ1-1; TRBD1 agrees at 7 bases. The CDR3 extends over 14 amino acids. Losses at the gene ends were 4 bases for V and 3 bases for J; bases not matched to a gene: 5. Germline V gene lookup returns CDR1 LGHNA and CDR2 YNFKEQ.

Here the CDR3 DNA reads TGTGCCAGCAGTTTAGCGGGGGGGAACACCGGGGAGCTGTTTTTT. This sequence encodes CASSLAGGNTGELFF. The J gene is TRBJ2-2, the V gene TRBV6-2 or TRBV6-3; 10 bases map to TRBD2. V shed 4 bases, J shed 1 base, and the junction held 0 bases outside the gene matches. The CDR3 sequence is 15 residues long. Germline CDR1 MNHEY, CDR2 SVGEGT.

The chain combines TRBV6-5 with TRBJ1-5, with TRBD1 as a possible D gene (5 bases). The V end was cut by 6 bases, the J end by 6 bases, with 15 bases between. Germline V gives CDR1 MNHEY, CDR2 SVGAGI. The CDR3 sequence is 14 residues long. CDR3 residues: CASSFGDWGQPQHF. CDR3 in DNA: TGTGCCAGCAGCTTTGGGGACTGGGGTCAGCCCCAGCATTTT.

The rearrangement links TRBV27 to TRBJ1-5; tentative D call: TRBD1 (5 bases). V was trimmed by 5 bases and J by 8 bases, leaving 19 bases between them. This CDR3 contains 15 residues. The germline V gene has CDR1 MNHEY and CDR2 SMNVEV (reference sequence). CDR3 region: CASSPPGHGAEPQHF. CDR3 sequence (DNA): TGTGCCAGCAGTCCCCCGGGCCATGGGGCAGAGCCCCAGCATTTT.

The V call is TRBV29-1, the J call TRBJ1-5; TRBD1 is a possible D gene (6 bases). Trimming took off 6 bases at V and 0 bases at J, with 18 bases between the two ends. CDR1 and CDR2 (germline): SQVTM, ANQGSEA. The length of the CDR3 is 16 residues. DNA of the CDR3: TGCAGCGTCCAAACGACAGGCGGGTATAGCAATCAGCCCCAGCATTTT. Translating gives CSVQTTGGYSNQPQHF.

The rearrangement uses TRBV6-5 and TRBJ2-1; 12 nucleotides match TRBD2. CDR1 is MNHEY and CDR2 is SVGAGI in the germline V gene. V lost 0 bases and J lost 10; bases outside the gene matches: 4. The CDR3 contains 15 residues. The CDR3 region has the DNA TGTGCCAGCAGTTACTCAGGGCTAGCGGGAGGGGAGCAGTTCTTC. Protein product: CASSYSGLAGGEQFF.

The chain links TRBV6-6 to TRBJ1-6; D is unresolved. CDR3 length: 16 amino acids. Germline CDR1 MNHNY, CDR2 SVGAGI (reference sequence). Trimming removed 0 bases at V and 7 bases at J, with 13 bases between. CDR3 nucleotides: TGTGCCAGCAGTTACTCACCTGAAGTAGACAATTCACCCCTCCACTTT. Its protein is CASSYSPEVDNSPLHF.

This sequence joins TRBV10-3 and TRBJ1-5; tentative D call: TRBD1 (6 bases). This CDR3 has 13 amino acids. With 5 bases removed from V and 6 bases from J, the gap between germline ends came to 11 bases. Germline assignment: CDR1 ENHRY and CDR2 SYGVKD. CDR3 sequence reads: CAISTGLGQPQHF. The CDR3 DNA sequence: TGTGCCATCAGTACAGGGTTAGGTCAGCCCCAGCATTTT.

The chain combines TRBV9 with TRBJ1-5; perhaps TRBD1 as D (5 bases). CDR3 length: 14 amino acids. Trimming shortened V by 3 bases and J by 2 bases, and 9 bases separated the two germline ends. Germline V lookup: CDR1 SGDLS, CDR2 YYNGEE. CDR3 nucleotides: TGTGCCAGCAGCGCACCGGGACGCAATCAGCCCCAGCATTTT. It specifies CASSAPGRNQPQHF.

V and J are TRBV7-7 and TRBJ2-5; D possibly corresponds to TRBD1 (6 bases). The CDR3 covers 14 residues. The germline V gene has CDR1 SSHAT and CDR2 FNYEAQ (reference sequence). Trimming took off 5 bases at V and 1 base at J, with 11 bases between the two ends. The CDR3 loop is CASSLGTSQETQYF. The DNA for the CDR3 is TGTGCCAGCAGCCTTGGGACATCCCAAGAGACCCAGTACTTC.

The J gene is TRBJ1-6, the V gene TRBV28, with 8 bases identical to TRBD1. This CDR3 is 13 amino acids long. Germline V lookup: CDR1 MDHEN, CDR2 SYDVKM. J lost 10 bases, V lost 6 bases, and 5 bases had no gene match. For the CDR3, the DNA is TGTGCCAGCAGGTGGGACAGGATGTCACCCCTCCACTTT. Protein: CASRWDRMSPLHF.

This clone was observed a single time. V is TRBV12-3 or TRBV12-4 and J is TRBJ1-2; 7 positions match TRBD1. V shed 6 bases and J 4 bases; nucleotides not matched to a gene: 5. The CDR3 has 13 amino acids. The CDR3 DNA sequence: TGTGCCAGCAGACTGACAGGGATCTATGGCTACACCTTC. This encodes CASRLTGIYGYTF.

The chain uses TRBV4-3 and TRBJ1-5, with D possibly being TRBD1 (6 bases). Looked up from germline, CDR1 is LGHNA and CDR2 is YSLEER. The V end lost 4 bases, the J end lost 5 bases, and 9 bases lay between the germline ends. The CDR3 loop spans 13 amino acids. The CDR3 DNA reads TGCGCCAGCAGCCCAGACAGGTATCAGCCCCAGCATTTT. Translation gives CASSPDRYQPQHF.

The V call is TRBV11-1, the J call TRBJ2-7; 9 nucleotides match TRBD1. After removal of 6 bases from V and 5 bases from J, the junction contained 5 bases not matched to a gene. There are 13 residues in the CDR3. CDR1 is SGHAT, CDR2 FQDESV, per germline (reference sequence). The CDR3 loop is CASSAGDRDEQYF. The DNA of the CDR3 is TGTGCCAGCAGTGCAGGGGACAGGGACGAGCAGTACTTC.

The genes are TRBV29-1 and TRBJ2-4; 7 nucleotides align to TRBD1. V was pared by 8 bases and J by 8 bases, with 6 bases of the junction left unmatched. Germline assignment: CDR1 SQVTM and CDR2 ANQGSEA. CDR3 length: 11 residues. This CDR3 reads CSYRQGDIQYF. CDR3 bases: TGCAGCTATAGACAGGGAGACATTCAGTACTTC. The full variable domain, with the rest looked up from reference TRBV29-1 and TRBJ2-4, is SAVISQKPSRDICQRGTSLTIQCQVDSQVTMMFWYRQQPGQSLTLIATANQGSEATYESGFVIDKFPISRPNLTFSTLTVSNMSPEDSSIYLCSYRQGDIQYFGAGTRLSVL.

This clone was seen just once. The chain is built from TRBV7-6 and TRBJ1-1, with D unclear. Trimming took 2 bases from V and 4 from J, leaving 5 bases between them. The CDR3 length is 12 residues. CDR1 SGHVS and CDR2 FNYEAQ come from the germline V gene. CDR3 loop: CASSLLGTEAFF. The CDR3 nucleotides read TGTGCCAGCAGCTTATTGGGCACTGAAGCTTTCTTT. The variable domain in full, with the rest retrieved from reference TRBV7-6 and TRBJ1-1, is GAGVSQSPRYKVTKRGQDVALRCDPISGHVSLYWYRQALGQGPEFLTYFNYEAQQDKSGLPNDRFSAERPEGSISTLTIQRTEQRDSAMYRCASSLLGTEAFFGQGTRLTVV.

V is TRBV10-3 and J is TRBJ2-3, with D possibly being TRBD1 or TRBD2 (5 bases each). This CDR3 spans 13 amino acids. The V gene's germline CDR1 is ENHRY and CDR2 SYGVKD. Trimming pared 2 bases from V and 5 bases from J, leaving 8 bases between. CDR3 sequence reads: CAISEGGKDTQYF. The CDR3 DNA reads TGTGCCATCAGTGAGGGGGGTAAAGATACGCAGTATTTT.

V gene TRBV6-5 combines with J gene TRBJ2-2; no reliable D call. The germline V and J ends were trimmed by 6 bases and 1 base, with 9 bases remaining between them. CDR1 and CDR2 (germline): MNHEY, SVGAGI. This CDR3 has 14 amino acids. CDR3 DNA sequence: TGTGCCAGCAGAAGGGCGAAGAACACCGGGGAGCTGTTTTTT. This sequence encodes CASRRAKNTGELFF.

The J gene is TRBJ1-2, the V gene TRBV2; D is undetermined. CDR3 length: 13 amino acids. Germline-derived CDR1 and CDR2 are SNHLY and FYNNEI. Deletions cut 2 bases from V and 8 bases from J, with 12 bases between. CDR3 DNA: TGTGCCAGCAGTGAAATCACCCCGGGGGGCTACACCTTC. Protein sequence: CASSEITPGGYTF.

CDR3 region: CAISDQGYEQYF. The CDR3 coding sequence is TGTGCCATCAGTGACCAGGGATACGAGCAGTACTTC. This sequence joins TRBV10-3 and TRBJ2-7; D may be TRBD1 (5 bases). The germline V gene encodes CDR1 ENHRY and CDR2 SYGVKD. Trimming took 3 bases from V and 4 from J, leaving 7 bases between them. The CDR3 has 12 amino acids.

The chain recombines TRBV3-1 (or the pseudogene TRBV3-2) with TRBJ2-2, with 10 nucleotides matching TRBD2. J lost 5 bases, V lost 6 bases, and 6 bases had no gene match. This CDR3 is built from 15 residues. Germline V gene lookup returns CDR1 LGHDT and CDR2 YNNKEL (reference sequence). In DNA, the CDR3 is TGTGCCAGCAGATTAGCGGGAGGAGGTACCGGGGAGCTGTTTTTT. It is translated as CASRLAGGGTGELFF.

The chain couples TRBV6-4 to TRBJ1-2; 10 nucleotides line up with TRBD1. The germline gives CDR1 MRHNA, CDR2 SNTAGT. Trimming took 3 bases from V and 5 from J; bases not matched to a gene: 3. This CDR3 has 14 amino acids. The CDR3 bases are TGTGCCAGCAGTGAATGGGACAGGGGATATGGCTACACCTTC. Amino acids: CASSEWDRGYGYTF.

This chain connects TRBV5-6 to TRBJ1-2; no definite D call. The CDR3 totals 15 residues. With 2 bases removed from V and 5 bases from J, the gap between germline ends came to 16 bases. The germline gives CDR1 SGHDT, CDR2 YYEEEE. CDR3 sequence reads: CASSFRTRTQYGYTF. Written as DNA, the CDR3 is TGTGCCAGCAGCTTTAGGACGCGGACCCAATATGGCTACACCTTC.

The CDR3 sequence: CASSSRFPSYEQYF. DNA of the CDR3: TGTGCCAGTAGTTCCAGGTTTCCCTCCTACGAGCAGTACTTC. The chain carries TRBV19 and TRBJ2-7; D remains ambiguous. The germline CDR1 and CDR2 sequences are LNHDA and SQIVND (reference sequence). The CDR3 loop spans 14 amino acids. The V and J ends lost 5 bases and 0 bases respectively, with 11 bases between them.

This chain links TRBV7-8 with TRBJ2-2; 15 bases are a match to TRBD2. This CDR3 comprises 16 residues. V gave up 5 bases and J gave up 5 bases; unmatched junction bases: 3. Germline V gene sequence: CDR1 SGHVS, CDR2 FQNEAQ. CDR3 in amino acids: CASSPGLAGGTGELFF. The CDR3 region has the DNA TGTGCCAGCAGCCCAGGACTAGCGGGAGGGACCGGGGAGCTGTTTTTT.